This entry concerns a single T cell receptor (beta chain). Original processing methods: Nucleated cell counts were estimated from reference gene primer amplification. This table comes from immunoSEQ multiplex PCR, and its TCRdb copy is limited to in-frame clones, with some not included. The DNA was the basis for D and trimming; V, J and clone size are from that table. The repertoire holds over 90,000 clones, with around 90% as singletons. This entry comes from a study of blood T cell repertoires in COVID-19. Study context: COVID-19 samples, acute and convalescent, were from the United States, Italy and Spain.

The V end was cut by 6 bases, the J end by 8 bases, with 14 bases between. CDR1 MNHEY and CDR2 SMNVEV come from the germline V gene (reference sequence). The CDR3 is made up of 14 amino acids. The material sequenced was peripheral blood. V gene TRBV27 combines with J gene TRBJ1-6; D is perhaps TRBD1 (5 bases). The receptor was derived from a woman aged 55-69 years with acute or convalescent COVID-19. CDR3 sequence reads: CASSGGFRHSPLHF. The CDR3 nucleotides read TGTGCCAGCAGCGGGGGGTTTCGGCATTCACCCCTCCACTTT.